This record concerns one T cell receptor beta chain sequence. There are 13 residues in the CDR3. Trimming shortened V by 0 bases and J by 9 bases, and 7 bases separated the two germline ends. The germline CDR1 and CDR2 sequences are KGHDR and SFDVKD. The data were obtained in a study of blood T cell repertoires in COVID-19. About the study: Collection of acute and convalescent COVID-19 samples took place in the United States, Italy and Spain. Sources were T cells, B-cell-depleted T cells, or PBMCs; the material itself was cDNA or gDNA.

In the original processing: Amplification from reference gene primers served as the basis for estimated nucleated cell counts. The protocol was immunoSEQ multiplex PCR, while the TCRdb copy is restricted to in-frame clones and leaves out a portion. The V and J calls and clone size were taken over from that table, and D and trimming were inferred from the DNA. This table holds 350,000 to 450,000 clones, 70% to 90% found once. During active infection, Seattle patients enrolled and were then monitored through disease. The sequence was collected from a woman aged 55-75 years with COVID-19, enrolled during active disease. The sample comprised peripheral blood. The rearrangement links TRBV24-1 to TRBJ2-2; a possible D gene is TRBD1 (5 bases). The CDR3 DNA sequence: TGTGCCACCAGTGATTTGAGGGGCAGGGAGCTGTTTTTT. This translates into CATSDLRGRELFF.